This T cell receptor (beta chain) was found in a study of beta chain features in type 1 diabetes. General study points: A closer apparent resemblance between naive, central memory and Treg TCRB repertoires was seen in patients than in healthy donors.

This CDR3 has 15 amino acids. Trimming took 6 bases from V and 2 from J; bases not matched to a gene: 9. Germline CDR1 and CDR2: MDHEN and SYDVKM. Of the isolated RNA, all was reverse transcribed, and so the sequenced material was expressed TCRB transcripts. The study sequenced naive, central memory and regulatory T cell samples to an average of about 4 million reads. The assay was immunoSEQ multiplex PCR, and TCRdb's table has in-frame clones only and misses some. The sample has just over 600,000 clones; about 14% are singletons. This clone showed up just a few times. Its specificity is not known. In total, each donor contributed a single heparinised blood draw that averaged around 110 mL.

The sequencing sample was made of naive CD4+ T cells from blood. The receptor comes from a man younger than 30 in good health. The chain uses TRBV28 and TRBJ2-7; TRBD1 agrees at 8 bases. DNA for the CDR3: TGTGCCAGCAGGCGGAGTGGACAGGGAACCTACGAGCAGTACTTC. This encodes CASRRSGQGTYEQYF.